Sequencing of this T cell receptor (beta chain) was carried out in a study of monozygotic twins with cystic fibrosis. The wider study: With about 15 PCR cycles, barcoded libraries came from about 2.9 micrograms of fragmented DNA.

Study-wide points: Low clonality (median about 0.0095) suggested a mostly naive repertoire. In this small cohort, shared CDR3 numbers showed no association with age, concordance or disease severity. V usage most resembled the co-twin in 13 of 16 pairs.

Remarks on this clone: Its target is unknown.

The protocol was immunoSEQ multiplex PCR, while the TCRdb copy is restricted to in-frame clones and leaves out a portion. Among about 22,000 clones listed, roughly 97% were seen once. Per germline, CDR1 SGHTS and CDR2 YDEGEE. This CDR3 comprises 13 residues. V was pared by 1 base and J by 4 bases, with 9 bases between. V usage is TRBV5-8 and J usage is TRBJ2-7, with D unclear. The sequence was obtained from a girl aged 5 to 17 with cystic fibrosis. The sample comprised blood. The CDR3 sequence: CASSLPRRYEQYF. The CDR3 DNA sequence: TGTGCCAGCAGCTTGCCCCGTCGATACGAGCAGTACTTC.